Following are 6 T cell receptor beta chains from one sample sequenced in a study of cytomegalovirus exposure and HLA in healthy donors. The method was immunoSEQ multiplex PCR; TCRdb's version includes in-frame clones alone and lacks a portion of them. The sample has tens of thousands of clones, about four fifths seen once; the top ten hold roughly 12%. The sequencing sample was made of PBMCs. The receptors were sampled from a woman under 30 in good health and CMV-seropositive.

Here the CDR3 DNA reads TGTGCCAGCAGTGCCCACGCGTTAGCAACTAATGAAAAACTGTTTTTT. It is translated as CASSAHALATNEKLFF. The V and J genes are TRBV27 and TRBJ1-4, with D unresolved. CDR1 and CDR2 (germline): MNHEY, SMNVEV (reference sequence). The CDR3 has 16 amino acids. V lost 5 bases and J lost 0, with 13 bases in between. The variable domain in full, completed from reference TRBV27 and TRBJ1-4, reads EAQVTQNPRYLITVTGKKLTVTCSQNMNHEYMSWYRQDPGLGLRQIYYSMNVEVTDKGDVPEGYKVSRKEKRNFPLILESPSPNQTSLYFCASSAHALATNEKLFFGSGTQLSVL.

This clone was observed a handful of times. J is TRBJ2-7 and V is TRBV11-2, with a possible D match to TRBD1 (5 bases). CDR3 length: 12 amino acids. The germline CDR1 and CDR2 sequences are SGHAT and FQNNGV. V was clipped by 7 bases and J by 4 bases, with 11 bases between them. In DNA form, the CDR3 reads TGTGCCAGCACCGAATCAGGGTACGAGCAGTACTTC. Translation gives CASTESGYEQYF. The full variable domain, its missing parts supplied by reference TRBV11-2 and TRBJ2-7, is EAGVAQSPRYKIIEKRQSVAFWCNPISGHATLYWYQQILGQGPKLLIQFQNNGVVDDSQLPKDRFSAERLKGVDSTLKIQPAKLEDSAVYLCASTESGYEQYFGPGTRLTVT.

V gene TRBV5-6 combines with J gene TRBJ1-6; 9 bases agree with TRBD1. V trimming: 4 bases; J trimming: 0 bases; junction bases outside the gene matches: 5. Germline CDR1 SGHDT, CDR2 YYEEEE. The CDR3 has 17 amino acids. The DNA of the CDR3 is TGTGCCAGCAGCCCAGGACAGGGGAACTCCTATAATTCACCCCTCCACTTT. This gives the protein CASSPGQGNSYNSPLHF. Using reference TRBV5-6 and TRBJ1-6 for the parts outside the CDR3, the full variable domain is DAGVTQSPTHLIKTRGQQVTLRCSPKSGHDTVSWYQQALGQGPQFIFQYYEEEERQRGNFPDRFSGHQFPNYSSELNVNALLLGDSALYLCASSPGQGNSYNSPLHFGNGTRLTVT.

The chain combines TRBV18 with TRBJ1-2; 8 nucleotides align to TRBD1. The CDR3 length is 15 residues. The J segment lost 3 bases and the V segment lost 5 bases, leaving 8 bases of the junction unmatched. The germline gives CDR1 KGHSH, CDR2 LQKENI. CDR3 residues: CASSDDTTGDYGYTF. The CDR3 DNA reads TGTGCCAGCTCAGACGACACGACAGGGGACTATGGCTACACCTTC.

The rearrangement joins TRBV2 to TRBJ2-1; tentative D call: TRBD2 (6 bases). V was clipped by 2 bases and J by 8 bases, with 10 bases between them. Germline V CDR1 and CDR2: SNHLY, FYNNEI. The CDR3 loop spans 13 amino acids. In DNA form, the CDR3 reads TGTGCCAGCAGTGAACGGGGGTTAGATGAGCAGTTCTTC. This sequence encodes CASSERGLDEQFF.

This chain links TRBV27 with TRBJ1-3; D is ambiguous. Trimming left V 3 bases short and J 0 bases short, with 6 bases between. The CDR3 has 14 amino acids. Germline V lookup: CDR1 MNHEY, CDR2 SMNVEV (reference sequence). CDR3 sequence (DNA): TGTGCCAGCAGTTTCCGCAGCTCTGGAAACACCATATATTTT. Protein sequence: CASSFRSSGNTIYF.